Below are 19 T cell receptor beta chains sequenced from a single sample in a study of a mutant IDH1 vaccine in newly diagnosed glioma. The method was immunoSEQ multiplex PCR; TCRdb's version includes in-frame clones alone and lacks a portion of them. The table lists some 100,000 clones, around 82% of them singletons. Sample time point: baseline, week 1 (first vaccination visit). The treatment: pre-vaccination baseline after standard-of-care therapy. This material consisted of PBMCs, taken from a glioma patient treated with radiotherapy, temozolomide or both. The receptors here all came from a woman in her 50s with glioma.

The chain couples TRBV5-1 to TRBJ1-5, with D possibly TRBD1 on 6 matching bases. Trimming shortened V by 4 bases and J by 3 bases, and 14 bases separated the two germline ends. The length of the CDR3 is 15 residues. Germline values: CDR1 SGHRS, CDR2 YFSETQ. CDR3 amino acids: CASSPERGDNQPQHF. The CDR3 DNA reads TGCGCCAGCAGCCCGGAAAGGGGGGACAATCAGCCCCAGCATTTT.

There are a few counts of this clone. The gene calls are TRBV18 and TRBJ2-5; 7 nucleotides match TRBD1. The V gene's germline CDR1 is KGHSH and CDR2 LQKENI. The CDR3 has 15 residues. The junction had 7 bases not matched to a gene; V was cut back by 4 bases and J by 2 bases. CDR3 sequence (DNA): TGTGCCAGCTCACTCCCGACAGGGAGTCAAGAGACCCAGTACTTC. This sequence encodes CASSLPTGSQETQYF.

V is TRBV19 and J is TRBJ2-7; D gene unclear. V was shortened by 7 bases and J by 3 bases, with 16 bases between the two germline ends. CDR1 and CDR2 (germline): LNHDA, SQIVND (reference sequence). The CDR3 covers 14 residues. The CDR3 loop reads CASTPSFADYEQYF. The CDR3 nucleotides are TGTGCCAGTACCCCTAGTTTTGCAGACTACGAGCAGTACTTC.

The gene calls are TRBV7-9 and TRBJ2-2, with a tentative D call TRBD1 (6 bases). The CDR3 spans 15 residues. Germline loops: CDR1 SEHNR, CDR2 FQNEAQ (reference sequence). Trimming took 8 bases from V and 0 from J, leaving 13 bases between them. The DNA for the CDR3 is TGTGCCAGCCTGGACAGTCGCGCGAACACCGGGGAGCTGTTTTTT. Translation: CASLDSRANTGELFF.

The chain carries TRBV7-6 and TRBJ1-1, with 8 bases that match TRBD1. The germline V gene encodes CDR1 SGHVS and CDR2 FNYEAQ. Losses at the gene ends were 5 bases for V and 0 bases for J; bases not matched to a gene: 2. The CDR3 has 14 amino acids. DNA for the CDR3: TGTGCCAGCAGCCCAGGGGGCTTGAACACTGAAGCTTTCTTT. Amino acid sequence: CASSPGGLNTEAFF.

This clone was picked up one time. This chain joins TRBV11-2 and TRBJ1-1; tentative D call: TRBD1 (5 bases). Germline V gene sequence: CDR1 SGHAT, CDR2 FQNNGV. V lost 4 bases to trimming and J lost 0 bases, with 18 bases between them. The CDR3 has 17 amino acids. CDR3 loop: CASSSPSKRGMNTEAFF. CDR3 in DNA: TGTGCCAGCAGCTCCCCCTCTAAACGGGGGATGAACACTGAAGCTTTCTTT.

The CDR3 loop is CASSFNPGLAYEQYF. In DNA form, the CDR3 reads TGCGCCAGCAGCTTTAATCCGGGACTGGCCTACGAGCAGTACTTC. V usage is TRBV5-1 and J usage is TRBJ2-7; TRBD2 might be the D (6 bases). V lost 2 bases and J 2 bases, leaving 14 bases between the germline ends. CDR3 length: 15 amino acids. CDR1 and CDR2 (germline): SGHRS, YFSETQ.

The rearrangement links TRBV10-3 to TRBJ1-2; D call uncertain. The CDR3 is made up of 13 amino acids. The germline V and J ends were trimmed by 2 bases and 8 bases, with 12 bases remaining between them. CDR1 is ENHRY and CDR2 is SYGVKD in the germline V gene. Here the CDR3 DNA reads TGTGCCATCAGTGAGATCGGGAGCTGGGGCTACACCTTC. Amino acid sequence: CAISEIGSWGYTF.

The rearrangement uses TRBV6-1 and TRBJ1-5; TRBD1 is a possible D gene (5 bases). This CDR3 is 13 amino acids long. CDR1 and CDR2 (germline): MNHNS, SASEGT. Trimming left V 11 bases short and J 0 bases short, with 11 bases between. CDR3 coding DNA: TGTGCCGGGGGGTGGGGTAGCAATCAGCCCCAGCATTTT. It translates to CAGGWGSNQPQHF.

This CDR3 is CASSRLGQGLPNEQFF. The CDR3 region has the DNA TGCGCCAGCAGCCGATTGGGACAGGGGCTCCCCAATGAGCAGTTCTTC. The chain couples TRBV4-1 to TRBJ2-1, with 10 bases lining up with TRBD1. Germline V CDR1 and CDR2: MGHRA, YSYEKL. V was clipped by 4 bases and J by 6 bases; unmatched bases: 9. This CDR3 has 16 residues.

The rearrangement uses TRBV11-3 and TRBJ2-2, with TRBD2 matching 13 bases. The CDR3 sequence is 17 residues long. CDR1 and CDR2 from the germline V gene are SGHNT and YENEEA. J gave up 6 bases and V 3 bases, and 7 bases lay outside the gene matches. The CDR3 here is CASSLTRTSGGPGELFF. DNA of the CDR3: TGTGCCAGCAGCTTGACCCGGACTAGCGGGGGCCCCGGGGAGCTGTTTTTT.

The chain is built from TRBV5-1 and TRBJ2-3, with a tentative D call TRBD2 (5 bases). This CDR3 contains 17 residues. V was shortened by 0 bases and J by 0 bases, with 14 bases between the two germline ends. Looked up from germline, CDR1 is SGHRS and CDR2 is YFSETQ. CDR3 sequence reads: CASSLELDYSSTDTQYF. For the CDR3, the DNA is TGCGCCAGCAGCTTGGAATTAGACTATTCTAGCACAGATACGCAGTATTTT. The whole variable domain, remainder taken from reference TRBV5-1 and TRBJ2-3, is KAGVTQTPRYLIKTRGQQVTLSCSPISGHRSVSWYQQTPGQGLQFLFEYFSETQRNKGNFPGRFSGRQFSNSRSEMNVSTLELGDSALYLCASSLELDYSSTDTQYFGPGTRLTVL.

The chain combines TRBV4-1 with TRBJ2-5; possible D gene TRBD2, 5 bases. The DNA end favors TRBJ2-7, so the J call may be wrong. This CDR3 has 18 residues. CDR1 MGHRA and CDR2 YSYEKL come from the germline V gene. CDR3 residues: CASSQHRGIRAENYEQYF. The DNA of the CDR3 is TGCGCCAGCAGCCAACATAGAGGGATAAGGGCTGAGAACTACGAGCAGTACTTC.

V usage is TRBV5-8 and J usage is TRBJ1-1; D remains unclear. V was shortened by 0 bases and J by 4 bases, with 13 bases between the two germline ends. The CDR3 extends over 15 amino acids. Per the germline V gene, CDR1 is SGHTS and CDR2 is YDEGEE. The chain's CDR3 is CASSLGVGLVTEAFF. CDR3 nucleotides: TGTGCCAGCAGCTTGGGGGTGGGGTTGGTCACTGAAGCTTTCTTT.

The chain is built from TRBV4-3 and TRBJ1-2; TRBD1 aligns across 9 bases. The trim removed 0 bases at V and 7 bases at J, leaving 9 bases unmatched. CDR1 is LGHNA and CDR2 is YSLEER in the germline V gene. This CDR3 is 16 amino acids long. The CDR3 region is CASSQDAGTGTGGYTF. CDR3 nucleotides: TGCGCCAGCAGCCAAGATGCCGGGACAGGGACTGGTGGCTACACCTTC.

This sequence joins TRBV2 and TRBJ1-3; unclear D gene. The CDR3 spans 13 residues. V lost 6 bases and J 4 bases, leaving 10 bases between the germline ends. CDR1 is SNHLY, CDR2 FYNNEI, per germline. CDR3 DNA sequence: TGTGCCAGCAGCCTTGACATAGGAAACACCATATATTTT. Translating it yields CASSLDIGNTIYF.

This chain joins TRBV21-1 and TRBJ1-2. TRBV21-1 is classified as a pseudogene. The length of the CDR3 is 12 residues. For the CDR3, the DNA is TGTGCCAGCAGCCTCCATAACCGGGGCTACACCTTC. Its translation is CASSLHNRGYTF.

This chain links TRBV27 with TRBJ2-7; the D is unclear. This CDR3 spans 17 amino acids. CDR1 and CDR2 from the germline V gene are MNHEY and SMNVEV (reference sequence). The germline V and J ends were trimmed by 1 base and 0 bases, with 16 bases remaining between them. The CDR3 DNA is TGTGCCAGCAGTTTATTTGCCGGAAAGGGCCGCTCCTACGAGCAGTACTTC. Protein: CASSLFAGKGRSYEQYF.

The chain is built from TRBV9 and TRBJ2-1; D is possibly TRBD1 (6 bases). This CDR3 region has 16 residues. The V gene lost 3 bases and the J gene lost 0 bases, with 13 bases spanning the gap. Germline V gene sequence: CDR1 SGDLS, CDR2 YYNGEE. In DNA, the CDR3 is TGTGCCAGCAGCGCACAGGGTGAAAGCTCCTACAATGAGCAGTTCTTC. Translated, it gives CASSAQGESSYNEQFF.